The source of this T cell receptor (beta chain) is a study of blood T cell repertoires in COVID-19. Study-level information: From the United States, Italy and Spain came samples of acute and convalescent COVID-19.

The CDR3 has 15 amino acids. Germline V gene sequence: CDR1 SGHRS, CDR2 YFSETQ. The V segment lost 4 bases and the J segment 7 bases; nucleotides outside the gene matches: 8. Patients from Seattle were sampled longitudinally, starting during active infection. Clones were sequenced by immunoSEQ multiplex PCR, and TCRdb holds only the in-frame ones, with some missing. The table records around 480,000 clones, around 89% of them present only once. The V call is TRBV5-1, the J call TRBJ1-4; 9 bases are shared with TRBD1. The receptor comes from a woman aged 45-60 years with COVID-19, enrolled during active disease. The sequenced sample was peripheral blood. The CDR3 coding sequence is TGCGCCAGCAGCCCCACCGGGACAGGGAGTGAAAAACTGTTTTTT. This codes for CASSPTGTGSEKLFF.